This T cell receptor (beta chain) was obtained from a study of blood T cell repertoires in COVID-19. The CDR3 extends over 13 amino acids. V lost 8 bases and J lost 3; bases outside the gene matches: 4. Germline CDR1 and CDR2: GTSNPN and SVGIG (reference sequence). This table comes from immunoSEQ multiplex PCR, and its TCRdb copy is limited to in-frame clones, with some not included. The sample consists of 120,000 or so clones, around 83% of them appearing once. This sequence originates from a woman aged 25 to 39 who had recovered from COVID-19. Sequenced input: PBMCs or T cells enriched from blood (not recorded which). The chain carries TRBV30 and TRBJ2-1; 10 bases map to TRBD2. The CDR3, as DNA: TGTGCCAGAGAGCGGGAGGGCTACAATGAGCAGTTCTTC. This encodes CAREREGYNEQFF.